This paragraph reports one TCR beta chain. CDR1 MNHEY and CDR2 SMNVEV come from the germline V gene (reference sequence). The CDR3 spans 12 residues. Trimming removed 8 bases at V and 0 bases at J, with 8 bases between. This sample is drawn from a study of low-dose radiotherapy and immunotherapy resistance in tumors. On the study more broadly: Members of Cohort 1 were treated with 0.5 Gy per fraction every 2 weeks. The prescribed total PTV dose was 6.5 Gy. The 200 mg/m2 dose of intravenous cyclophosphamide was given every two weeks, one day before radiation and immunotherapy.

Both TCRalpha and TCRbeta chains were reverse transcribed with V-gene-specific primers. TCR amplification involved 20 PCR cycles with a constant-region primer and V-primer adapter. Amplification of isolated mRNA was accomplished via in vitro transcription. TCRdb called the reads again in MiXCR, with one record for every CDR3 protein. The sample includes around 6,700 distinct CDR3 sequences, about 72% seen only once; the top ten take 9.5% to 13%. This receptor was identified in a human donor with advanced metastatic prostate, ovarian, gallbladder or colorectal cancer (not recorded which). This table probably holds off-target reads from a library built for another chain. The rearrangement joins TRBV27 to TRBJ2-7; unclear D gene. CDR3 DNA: TGTGCCAGCCGAAAGAGCTCCTACGAGCAGTACTTC. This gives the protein CASRKSSYEQYF.